One and the same sample provided the 5 T cell receptor beta chains below, sequenced in a study. TCRdb re-derived calls from the RT-PCR reads in MiXCR, one entry per CDR3 protein. The top ten hold 3% to 4.5% of the sample, which has hundreds of thousands of distinct CDR3 sequences, 12% to 15% seen once. Sequences were obtained from memory CD4+ T cells from blood. Receptor source: a female donor in good health, serving as a healthy control.

There are many counts of this clonotype. The chain joins TRBV6-1 to TRBJ2-3, with D hard to call. Germline CDR1 reads MNHNS; CDR2 reads SASEGT. This CDR3 is 12 amino acids long. The germline V and J ends were trimmed by 8 bases and 2 bases, with 8 bases remaining between them. The CDR3 protein is CASAGSTDTQYF. The CDR3 DNA reads TGTGCCAGCGCAGGCTCCACAGATACGCAGTATTTT.

The CDR3 nucleotides are TGCGCCAGCAGCTTGTACCCTCAGGACACTGAAGCTTTCTTT. Protein: CASSLYPQDTEAFF. The V and J genes are TRBV5-1 and TRBJ1-1; D is uncertain. The V gene's germline CDR1 is SGHRS and CDR2 YFSETQ. Trimming removed 1 base from V and 3 bases from J, with 10 bases in between. CDR3 size: 14 residues.

This sequence joins TRBV27 and TRBJ1-1; no definite D call. Trimming cost V 2 bases and J 10 bases, with 14 bases left between them. The CDR3 consists of 13 residues. Looked up from germline, CDR1 is MNHEY and CDR2 is SMNVEV (reference sequence). The DNA for the CDR3 is TGTGCCAGCAGTTTAAAGTTTGGGTTCTTAGCTTTCTTT. Residues: CASSLKFGFLAFF.

This clonotype showed up just a few times. The chain couples TRBV6-5 to TRBJ2-6; D possibly corresponds to TRBD2 (7 bases). This CDR3 is built from 16 residues. V lost 6 bases to trimming and J lost 4 bases, with 16 bases between them. CDR1 and CDR2 from the germline V gene are MNHEY and SVGAGI. The CDR3 spells CASSLKGGAGANVLTF. The CDR3 nucleotides read TGTGCCAGCAGCTTGAAAGGGGGGGCGGGGGCCAACGTCCTGACTTTC.

The CDR3 reads CASSPQDINGYTF. The CDR3 coding sequence is TGTGCCAGCAGCCCCCAAGACATCAATGGCTACACCTTC. The chain is built from TRBV7-2 and TRBJ1-2, with unresolved D. The germline V gene has CDR1 SGHTA and CDR2 FQGNSA. The CDR3 runs to 13 residues. V was shortened by 5 bases and J by 6 bases, with 13 bases between the two germline ends.